One and the same sample provided the 10 T cell receptor beta chains below, sequenced in a study of vaccination effects on CD4 cells after COVID-19. Culturing for approximately 10 days preceded CD4+ T cell isolation. Participants completed two doses of the BNT162b2 or mRNA-1273 vaccine. Their cognate antigens are unknown. Assay used: immunoSEQ multiplex PCR; TCRdb lists only in-frame clones, some missing. The sample has tens of thousands of clones, roughly 81% seen once; the top ten hold 2% to 2.5%. This material consisted of CD4+ T cells from PBMCs cultured without peptide, taken after COVID-19 vaccination. The receptors were gathered from a human donor who received a COVID-19 vaccine.

The chain recombines TRBV7-2 with TRBJ1-5; D is undetermined. Germline V gene sequence: CDR1 SGHTA, CDR2 FQGNSA. The CDR3 length is 13 residues. With 5 bases removed from V and 5 bases from J, the gap between germline ends came to 10 bases. The CDR3 here is CASSQSAYQPQHF. CDR3 coding DNA: TGTGCCAGCAGCCAGTCAGCTTATCAGCCCCAGCATTTT.

CDR3 bases: TGTGCCAGCAGCTCCTACAGGGGCACAGATACGCAGTATTTT. Protein sequence: CASSSYRGTDTQYF. The chain uses TRBV5-6 and TRBJ2-3; D might be TRBD1 (6 bases). The CDR3 loop spans 14 amino acids. V was cut by 3 bases and J by 1 base, with 9 bases left in between. Germline V CDR1 and CDR2: SGHDT, YYEEEE.

The V gene is TRBV6-5, the J gene TRBJ2-5; D gene ambiguous. The CDR3 totals 15 residues. Trimming took off 5 bases at V and 1 base at J, with 14 bases between the two ends. Germline CDR1 reads MNHEY; CDR2 reads SVGAGI. This chain's CDR3 is CASSPGFFPQETQYF. In DNA form, the CDR3 reads TGTGCCAGCAGTCCCGGGTTTTTCCCCCAAGAGACCCAGTACTTC.

This clone was recorded a few times. J is TRBJ1-6 and V is TRBV18, with TRBD1 matching 8 bases. V was clipped by 5 bases and J by 7 bases; unmatched bases: 4. Per the germline V gene, CDR1 is KGHSH and CDR2 is LQKENI. The CDR3 sequence is 14 residues long. In DNA form, the CDR3 reads TGTGCCAGCTCAAAAGGGACAGGCAATTCACCCCTCCACTTT. Amino acids: CASSKGTGNSPLHF.

V is TRBV9 and J is TRBJ1-1; weak D call: TRBD1 (5 bases). Germline loops: CDR1 SGDLS, CDR2 YYNGEE. The V and J ends lost 3 bases and 4 bases respectively, with 16 bases between them. The CDR3 totals 15 residues. CDR3 residues: CASSALGGRGTEAFF. CDR3 nucleotide sequence: TGTGCCAGCAGCGCCCTGGGGGGGAGGGGCACTGAAGCTTTCTTT.

This chain connects TRBV14 to TRBJ2-7, with D tentatively TRBD1 or TRBD2 (6 bases each). Trimming pared 9 bases from V and 1 base from J, leaving 10 bases between. Germline CDR1 SGHDN, CDR2 FVKESK. The CDR3 is 12 residues long. CDR3 residues: CARIGGSYEQYV. CDR3 DNA: TGTGCCAGAATAGGGGGGTCCTACGAGCAGTACGTC.

Details on this clone: The sample holds other DNA sequences that translate to the same CDR3. The J gene is TRBJ2-2, the V gene TRBV20-1; D is possibly TRBD1 (5 bases). The CDR3 has 11 amino acids. Trimming stripped 6 bases from V and 3 bases from J, with 5 bases between. Germline loops: CDR1 DFQATT, CDR2 SNEGSKA (reference sequence). CDR3 DNA: TGCAGTGCCAGGGACACCGGGGAGCTGTTTTTT. It specifies CSARDTGELFF.

This clone was recorded only once. The chain links TRBV5-1 to TRBJ1-6, with 9 bases that match TRBD1. The V segment lost 0 bases and the J segment 2 bases; nucleotides outside the gene matches: 6. The CDR3 length is 18 residues. CDR1 and CDR2 (germline): SGHRS, YFSETQ. Written as DNA, the CDR3 is TGCGCCAGCAGCTTGGCCGGACAGGGGTTAACCTATAATTCACCCCTCCACTTT. This gives the protein CASSLAGQGLTYNSPLHF.

This clone has more than one count but fewer than ten. The CDR3 loop reads CASSQMGTSIPSTDTQYF. Here the CDR3 DNA reads TGCGCCAGCAGCCAAATGGGGACTAGCATTCCTAGCACAGATACGCAGTATTTT. The genes are TRBV4-1 and TRBJ2-3; 9 bases fit TRBD2. The germline V gene has CDR1 MGHRA and CDR2 YSYEKL. CDR3 length: 18 amino acids. Germline trimming cut 2 bases from V and 0 bases from J; bases unmatched to any gene: 9.

This chain connects TRBV28 to TRBJ2-5; D perhaps matches TRBD2 (6 bases). V was clipped by 4 bases and J by 2 bases, with 11 bases between them. Germline CDR1 is MDHEN and CDR2 is SYDVKM. The CDR3 is made up of 14 amino acids. CDR3 nucleotides: TGTGCCAGCAGTTACGGGGGTAGTCAAGAGACCCAGTACTTC. Translating gives CASSYGGSQETQYF.